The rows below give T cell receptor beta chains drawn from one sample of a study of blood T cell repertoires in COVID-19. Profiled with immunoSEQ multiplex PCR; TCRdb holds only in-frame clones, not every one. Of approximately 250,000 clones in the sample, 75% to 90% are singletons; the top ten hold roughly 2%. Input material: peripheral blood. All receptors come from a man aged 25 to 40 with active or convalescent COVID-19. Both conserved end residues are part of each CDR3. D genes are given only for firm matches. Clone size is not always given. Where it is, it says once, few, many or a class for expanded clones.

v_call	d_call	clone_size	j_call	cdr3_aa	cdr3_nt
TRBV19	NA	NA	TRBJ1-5	CASSTGAGNQPQHF	TGTGCCAGTAGCACAGGTGCTGGGAATCAGCCCCAGCATTTT
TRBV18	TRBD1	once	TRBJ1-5	CASSLTGTVYERQPQHF	TGTGCCAGCTCACTAACCGGGACAGTCTACGAACGACAGCCCCAGCATTTT
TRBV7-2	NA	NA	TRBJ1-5	CASSLSRGARQPQHF	TGTGCCAGCAGCTTAAGTCGGGGGGCGAGACAGCCCCAGCATTTT
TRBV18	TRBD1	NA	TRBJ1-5	CASSPGTGIVQPQHF	TGTGCCAGCTCACCCGGGACAGGGATCGTTCAGCCCCAGCATTTT
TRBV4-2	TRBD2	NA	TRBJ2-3	CASSQGGGGTPGLGTDTQYF	TGTGCCAGCAGCCAAGGGGGCGGGGGGACACCGGGACTAGGGACAGATACGCAGTATTTT
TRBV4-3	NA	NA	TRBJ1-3	CASSQDLGAGNTIYF	TGCGCCAGCAGCCAAGATCTAGGAGCCGGAAACACCATATATTTT
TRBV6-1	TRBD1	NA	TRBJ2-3	CASSAWGQGPTDTQYF	TGTGCCAGCAGTGCCTGGGGACAGGGGCCCACAGATACGCAGTATTTT
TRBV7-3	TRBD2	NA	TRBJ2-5	CASSPAGGLKAATQYF	TGTGCCAGCAGCCCCGCGGGGGGGCTAAAGGCGGCGACCCAGTACTTC
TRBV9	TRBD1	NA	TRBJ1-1	CASGQGARTEAFF	TGTGCCAGCGGCCAGGGGGCGCGTACTGAAGCTTTCTTT
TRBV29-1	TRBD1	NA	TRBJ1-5	CSVETGQNQPQHF	TGCAGCGTAGAGACGGGACAGAATCAGCCCCAGCATTTT
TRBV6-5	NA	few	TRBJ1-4	CASRRDEKLFF	TGTGCCAGCAGGCGGGACGAAAAACTGTTTTTT
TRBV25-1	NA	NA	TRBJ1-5	CASSALYSNQPQHF	TGTGCCAGCAGTGCCTTGTATAGCAATCAGCCCCAGCATTTT
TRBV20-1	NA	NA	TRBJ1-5	CSASRPAGVNQPQHF	TGCAGTGCTAGTAGGCCGGCAGGGGTGAATCAGCCCCAGCATTTT
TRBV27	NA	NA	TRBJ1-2	CASSLVGAPGYTF	TGTGCCAGCAGTTTAGTTGGGGCGCCTGGCTACACCTTC
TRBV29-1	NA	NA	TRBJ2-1	CSAVPVSYNEQFF	TGCAGCGCCGTCCCTGTATCCTACAATGAGCAGTTCTTC
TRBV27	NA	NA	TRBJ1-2	CASSLSGRGGYTF	TGTGCCAGCAGTTTATCGGGCAGGGGTGGCTACACCTTC
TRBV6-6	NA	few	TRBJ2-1	CASRGTGERYNEQFF	TGTGCCAGCAGAGGAACAGGAGAAAGGTACAATGAGCAGTTCTTC
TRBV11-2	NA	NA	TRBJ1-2	CASSFRADSGYTF	TGTGCCAGCAGCTTCCGGGCGGACAGTGGCTACACCTTC
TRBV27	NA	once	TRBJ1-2	CASSSGWGADYGYTF	TGTGCCAGCAGTTCGGGCTGGGGCGCGGACTATGGCTACACCTTC
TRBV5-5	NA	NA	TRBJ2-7	CASSLATGPYEQYF	TGTGCCAGCAGCTTGGCTACCGGTCCGTACGAGCAGTACTTC
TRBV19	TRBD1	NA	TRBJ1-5	CASSTPGTGYLSNQPQHF	TGTGCCAGTAGTACGCCCGGGACAGGTTACCTTAGCAATCAGCCCCAGCATTTT
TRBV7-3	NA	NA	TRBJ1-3	CASSPGSSGNTIYF	TGTGCCAGCAGCCCCGGGAGCTCTGGAAACACCATATATTTT
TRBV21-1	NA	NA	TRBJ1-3	CASSKDGGAGGNTIYF	TGTGCCAGCAGCAAAGATGGAGGGGCGGGCGGAAACACCATATATTTT
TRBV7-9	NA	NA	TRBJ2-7	CASSLSHSYEQYF	TGTGCCAGCAGCTTGTCCCACAGCTACGAGCAGTACTTC
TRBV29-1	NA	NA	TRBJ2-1	CSAIPDREQFF	TGCAGCGCGATACCCGACAGGGAGCAGTTCTTC
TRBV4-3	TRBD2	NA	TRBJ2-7	CASSQGGSGDYEQYF	TGCGCCAGCAGCCAAGGGGGGAGCGGGGACTACGAGCAGTACTTC
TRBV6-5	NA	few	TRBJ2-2	CASSYSIPGNTGELFF	TGTGCCAGCAGTTACTCGATACCCGGTAACACCGGGGAGCTGTTTTTT
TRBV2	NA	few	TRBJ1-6	CASSDTPRSGSPLHF	TGTGCCAGCAGTGATACCCCGAGGTCGGGATCACCCCTCCACTTT
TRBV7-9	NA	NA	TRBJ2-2	CASSPSSPGELFF	TGTGCCAGCAGCCCTTCTTCTCCCGGGGAGCTGTTTTTT
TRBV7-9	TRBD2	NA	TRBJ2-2	CASSVLAGGPGELFF	TGTGCCAGCAGCGTCCTAGCGGGGGGGCCCGGGGAGCTGTTTTTT
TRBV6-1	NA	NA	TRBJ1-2	CASSEARGFTRGYTF	TGTGCCAGCAGTGAAGCGCGGGGGTTTACTCGAGGCTACACCTTC
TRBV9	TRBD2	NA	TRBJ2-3	CASSGGLADITDTQYF	TGTGCCAGCAGCGGGGGACTAGCGGATATCACAGATACGCAGTATTTT
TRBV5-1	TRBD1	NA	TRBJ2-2	CASSLLQGAKNTGELFF	TGCGCCAGCAGCTTATTACAGGGGGCTAAAAACACCGGGGAGCTGTTTTTT
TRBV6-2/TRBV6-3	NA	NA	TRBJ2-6	CASSGGRTSGANVLTF	TGTGCCAGCAGTGGGGGCCGGACCTCTGGGGCCAACGTCCTGACTTTC
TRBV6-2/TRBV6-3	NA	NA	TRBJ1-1	CASSYTPVEAFF	TGTGCCAGCAGTTACACCCCAGTGGAAGCTTTCTTT
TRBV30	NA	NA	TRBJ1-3	CAWTARGSGNTIYF	TGTGCCTGGACTGCCAGGGGCAGTGGAAACACCATATATTTT
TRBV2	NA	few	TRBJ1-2	CASSDPGQNYGYTF	TGTGCCAGCAGTGATCCCGGACAGAACTATGGCTACACCTTC
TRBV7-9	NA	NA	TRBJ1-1	CASSQGLFTEAFF	TGTGCCAGCAGCCAAGGACTCTTCACTGAAGCTTTCTTT
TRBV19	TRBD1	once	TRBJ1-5	CASNAGTGVNQPQHF	TGTGCCAGTAATGCCGGGACAGGGGTCAATCAGCCCCAGCATTTT
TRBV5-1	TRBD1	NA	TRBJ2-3	CASSGQAGTDTQYF	TGCGCCAGCAGCGGACAGGCCGGCACAGATACGCAGTATTTT
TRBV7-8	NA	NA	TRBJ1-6	CASSLAGIGQMSSPLHF	TGTGCCAGCAGCTTAGCGGGAATTGGACAGATGAGTTCACCCCTCCACTTT
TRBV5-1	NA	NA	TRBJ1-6	CATRLGEVNSPLHF	TGCGCCACTCGTCTAGGTGAGGTTAATTCACCCCTCCACTTT
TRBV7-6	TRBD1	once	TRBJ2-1	CASSLRQGTYNEQFF	TGTGCCAGCAGCCTCCGACAGGGAACATACAATGAGCAGTTCTTC
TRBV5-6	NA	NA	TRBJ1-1	CASSLPTVNTEAFF	TGTGCCAGCAGCCTACCGACAGTGAACACTGAAGCTTTCTTT
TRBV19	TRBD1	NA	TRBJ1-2	CASSIDRENYGYTF	TGTGCCAGTAGTATCGACAGGGAGAATTATGGCTACACCTTC
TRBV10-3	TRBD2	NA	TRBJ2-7	CAISESRAGDEQYF	TGTGCCATCAGTGAGTCTAGGGCGGGGGACGAGCAGTACTTC
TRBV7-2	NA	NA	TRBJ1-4	CASSLPNEKLFF	TGTGCCAGCAGCTTACCGAATGAAAAACTGTTTTTT
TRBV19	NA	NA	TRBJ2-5	CASSGGQGGETQYF	TGTGCCAGTTCCGGGGGGCAGGGTGGAGAGACCCAGTACTTC
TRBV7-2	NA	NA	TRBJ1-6	CASRVMGGANSPLHF	TGTGCCAGCAGGGTAATGGGGGGAGCTAATTCACCCCTCCACTTT
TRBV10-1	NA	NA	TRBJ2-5	CASSGGETQYF	TGCGCCAGCAGCGGGGGAGAGACCCAGTACTTC
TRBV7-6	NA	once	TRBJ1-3	CASSPSGGAGNTIYF	TGTGCCAGCAGTCCCTCGGGGGGCGCTGGAAACACCATATATTTT
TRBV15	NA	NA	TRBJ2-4	CATSRRDGPGVAKNIQYF	TGTGCCACCAGCAGAAGAGACGGTCCGGGGGTAGCCAAAAACATTCAGTACTTC
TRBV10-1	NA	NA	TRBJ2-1	CASIPRYGGCERNNEQFF	TGCGCCAGCATACCAAGATACGGAGGGTGTGAGCGGAACAATGAGCAGTTCTTC
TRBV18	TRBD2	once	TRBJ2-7	CASSPTPPAGDLYEQYF	TGTGCCAGCTCACCCACCCCCCCGGCGGGGGACCTATACGAGCAGTACTTC
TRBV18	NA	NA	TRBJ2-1	CASSPEVAGSYNEQFF	TGTGCCAGCTCACCCGAGGTTGCGGGGTCCTACAATGAGCAGTTCTTC
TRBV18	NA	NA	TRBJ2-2	CASSPPRNTGELFF	TGTGCCAGCTCACCACCCAGGAACACCGGGGAGCTGTTTTTT
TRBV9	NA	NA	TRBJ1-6	CASSVDPQNSPLHF	TGTGCCAGCAGCGTAGACCCGCAGAATTCACCCCTCCACTTT